This T cell receptor (beta chain) was sequenced in a study of shared clonotypes between healthy human individuals (dated by TCRdb to 2018 to 2021). Regarding the research as a whole: A couple of women and a few men aged 18 to 49 years were included in the cohort. For each donor, three plates each were used for CD4 naive and CD4 memory, two plates were used for CD8 naive, and one plate was used for CD8 memory. To increase sequencing depth and limit assay-specific biases, TCR repertoire library preparation and sequencing were carried out by different laboratories using diverse techniques. To estimate repertoire size and how much clonotypes are shared between individuals, the study performed deep sequencing of blood TCR repertoires from 4 to 6 healthy adults. Each donor's leukapheresis produced roughly between about 0.8 and 8.9 billion PBMCs. The study at large found these results: Sampling was restricted to blood, and TCR repertoires in tissue are likely to differ from TCR repertoires in blood. Estimated clonotype richness was generally larger for naive than for memory subsets. Across a handful of donors, about 5.2% of naive CD4, 3% to 4% of naive CD8, under 2.5% of memory CD4, and approximately 0.4% of memory CD8 clonotypes were shared. Compared with non-shared clonotypes, clonotypes shared by all four sorted-subset donors had higher generation probabilities. Even with the large sequencing depth, rarefaction of the sorted-subset datasets indicated that sequencing was incomplete. Pairwise subsampling indicated that sequencing depth was expected to affect the degree of clonotype sharing among donors. The small number of donors limited the genetic and exposure-history diversity represented.

For this clone: The target of this receptor is not known. No clone much larger than this one lies a single base away; base qualities are absent.

Healthy HIV-negative adults with no recently reported acute infections or vaccinations were included as donors. Only Caucasian adults living in Nashville, Tennessee, USA were represented among the donors. CD8 memory samples consisted of magnetically selected CD45RO+ cells combined with CCR7-negative CD45RA+ effector memory (TemRA) cells. Blood was obtained by leukapheresis, after which PBMCs were separated by Ficoll-Histopaque density gradient centrifugation and cryopreserved in liquid nitrogen vapor phase. Purity and quantity of every magnetically sorted T cell population were checked by analytical flow cytometry. Each sorted fraction had its genomic DNA isolated and then quantified by UV absorbance on a Nanodrop 2000c. TCR CDR3 regions were amplified from genomic DNA by multiplex PCR using the deep immunoSEQ assay. For each cell subset, the extracted genomic DNA was distributed evenly across all wells of several immunoSEQ 96-well plates, and each plate served as one replicate. For sorted subsets, each replicate PCR was loaded with roughly 0.2 ug genomic DNA, equivalent to some 31,000 T cell genomes. Purified libraries were quantified with a Qubit 3.0 fluorometer, sized on a Bioanalyzer 2100, and re-quantified with the KAPA Library Quantification kit. Every immunoSEQ 96-well plate was sequenced on a dedicated single-read 150-cycle Illumina NextSeq 550 flow cell. On the study's bioinformatics: The immunoSEQ output contained only junctional sequences without quality scores, so filtering could not match that applied to full-length reads. To assign V/J genes and CDR3, sequences were annotated using PyIR, a Python wrapper for IgBLAST v1.9, with IMGT germline references. Reads were removed for weak V/J assignments (E-value above 1e-6), missing CDR3, stop codons, out-of-frame junctions, or ambiguous translated residues. A V3J clonotype was defined by an identical inferred V gene, J gene, and CDR3 amino acid sequence. To compute the percentage overlap between repertoires, the number of shared unique clonotypes was divided by the size of the smaller repertoire. Repertoire richness was assessed with RTK rarefaction, the Chao1 estimator, and Recon v2.1 estimates of unobserved clonotypes. Generation probabilities were computed with OLGA for all TCRbeta clonotypes obtained by the gDNA method from several donors. The immuneACCESS repertoire file appears here via TCRdb, limited to in-frame rearrangements. These files lack a portion of the clones; in checked studies, under half of the deficit traces to unresolved V genes, and the cause of the others is not known. That table furnishes V, J and clone size, whereas the DNA furnished D and trimming. This sample comprises 600,000 to 750,000 clones, roughly 87% of them detected only once. The leading ten clones occupy about 33% of the sample.

CDR3 length: 15 amino acids, cysteine to phenylalanine. Kept here is only the CDR3 DNA, which spans 45 bases and is read in frame from base 1. The V and J ends are trimmed by 0 bases and 6 bases, leaving 13 bases between them. From the germline V gene, CDR1 is SGHVS and CDR2 is FNYEAQ. The rearrangement joined TRBV7-6 to TRBJ2-3; no D gene can be assigned with confidence. The specimen was memory CD8+ T cells from PBMCs. Read against the paper, the sample's cell subset or site label means: CD45RO+ cells pooled with CCR7-negative TemRA cells. This clonotype was sampled from a man younger than 30 in good health. Some clones in this sample may be carry-over from other donors' samples. Here is the DNA: TGTGCCAGCAGCTTAGCGCTCTTACCGCGGGATACGCAGTATTTT. This is translated as CASSLALLPRDTQYF. Full variable domain (CDR3 extended with the reference TRBV7-6 and TRBJ2-3 proteins): GAGVSQSPRYKVTKRGQDVALRCDPISGHVSLYWYRQALGQGPEFLTYFNYEAQQDKSGLPNDRFSAERPEGSISTLTIQRTEQRDSAMYRCASSLALLPRDTQYFGPGTRLTVL.